These 22 T cell receptor beta chains were all obtained from the same sample, sequenced in a study of preoperative IRX-2 immunotherapy in early breast cancer. Here immunoSEQ multiplex PCR was the method, and the copy in TCRdb shows in-frame clones only, minus some. There are fewer than 40,000 clones in the sample; about nine tenths occur only once, and 1.6% lies in the top ten. As to treatment: preoperative locoregional IRX-2 cytokine immunotherapy. Sequencing used tumor tissue, obtained after IRX-2 immunotherapy. These receptors came from a human donor with breast cancer.

This rearrangement joins TRBV6-8 to TRBJ1-2; 7 nucleotides agree with TRBD1. Germline V lookup: CDR1 MNHGY, CDR2 SAAAGT. V was clipped by 1 base and J by 8 bases; unmatched bases: 10. The CDR3 spans 15 residues. CDR3 DNA: TGTGCCAGCAGTTACTGGAAAGACAGGGCGGGCGGCTACACCTTC. Translation gives CASSYWKDRAGGYTF.

This clone was seen once. This chain joins TRBV18 and TRBJ1-3; D is undetermined. Trimming cost V 1 base and J 2 bases, with 6 bases left between them. The CDR3 runs to 14 residues. From germline, CDR1 is KGHSH and CDR2 LQKENI. CDR3 loop: CASSPQGAGNTIYF. The CDR3, as DNA: TGTGCCAGCTCACCACAGGGCGCTGGAAACACCATATATTTT.

This clone is a singleton in its sample. J is TRBJ1-1 and V is TRBV18, with 8 bases matching TRBD1. Germline V CDR1 and CDR2: KGHSH, LQKENI. The CDR3 runs to 15 residues. J lost 0 bases, V lost 2 bases, and 2 bases had no gene match. The chain's CDR3 is CASSPDRGLNTEAFF. The CDR3 region has the DNA TGTGCCAGCTCACCAGACAGGGGCCTGAACACTGAAGCTTTCTTT.

The chain links TRBV19 to TRBJ1-2, with TRBD1 matching 7 bases. Germline CDR1 LNHDA, CDR2 SQIVND (reference sequence). The ends lost 6 bases at V and 8 bases at J; junction bases unmatched: 6. There are 12 residues in the CDR3. CDR3 in amino acids: CASSTGVWGYTF. The CDR3, as DNA: TGTGCCAGTAGCACAGGGGTTTGGGGCTACACCTTC.

The rearrangement joins TRBV6-8 to TRBJ2-1, with D possibly TRBD2 on 7 matching bases. V shed 6 bases and J shed 0 bases, with 12 bases lying between them. Germline values: CDR1 MNHGY, CDR2 SAAAGT. The CDR3 covers 15 residues. The DNA of the CDR3 is TGTGCCAGCAGCATCCGGGGGGCCTCCTACAATGAGCAGTTCTTC. This gives the protein CASSIRGASYNEQFF.

A few counts support this clone. V is TRBV4-1 and J is TRBJ1-1, with D possibly TRBD1 on 6 matching bases. The CDR3 is made up of 12 amino acids. Germline V lookup: CDR1 MGHRA, CDR2 YSYEKL. Deletions cut 3 bases from V and 7 bases from J, with 9 bases between. The CDR3 nucleotides read TGCGCCAGCAGCCATAGGACAGATGAAGCTTTCTTT. This translates into CASSHRTDEAFF.

V and J are TRBV11-3 and TRBJ1-1; unclear D gene. V was pared by 7 bases and J by 3 bases, with 21 bases between. The V gene's germline CDR1 is SGHNT and CDR2 YENEEA. CDR3 length: 16 residues. The CDR3 coding sequence is TGTGCCAGCATCCCTCCCCCAGATGGGCTTTACACTGAAGCTTTCTTT. Its protein is CASIPPPDGLYTEAFF.

The chain recombines TRBV11-3 with TRBJ2-1; D might be TRBD1 (6 bases). Trimming took 3 bases from V and 12 from J, leaving 21 bases between them. CDR1 and CDR2 from the germline V gene are SGHNT and YENEEA. The CDR3 runs to 15 residues. CDR3: CASSFTDSHLIPQFF. The CDR3 region has the DNA TGTGCCAGCAGCTTCACGGACAGCCACCTCATTCCGCAGTTCTTC.

The chain links TRBV18 to TRBJ2-7; 8 positions agree with TRBD1. CDR3 length: 14 amino acids. V lost 3 bases and J lost 9; bases outside the gene matches: 10. CDR1 is KGHSH and CDR2 is LQKENI in the germline V gene. CDR3 loop: CASSPAVDRGRQYV. CDR3 bases: TGTGCCAGCTCACCCGCCGTCGACAGGGGTCGGCAGTACGTC.

The J gene is TRBJ1-5, the V gene TRBV11-3, with D unclear. CDR3 size: 14 residues. Germline V gene sequence: CDR1 SGHNT, CDR2 YENEEA. V gave up 4 bases and J gave up 0 bases, with 7 bases separating them. Written as DNA, the CDR3 is TGTGCCAGCAGCTCCCAATATAGCAATCAGCCCCAGCATTTT. Translating it yields CASSSQYSNQPQHF.

The chain couples TRBV23-1 to TRBJ2-4; D may be TRBD1 (6 bases). TRBV23-1 is noted as an ORF with a role that remains uncertain. Trimming stripped 6 bases from V and 7 bases from J, with 19 bases between. The CDR3 is 15 residues long. In nucleotides, the CDR3 is TGCGCCAGCAGCTTAGATATACAGGGTCGGAACATTCAGTACTTC. Protein sequence: CASSLDIQGRNIQYF.

The chain employs TRBV30 and TRBJ2-3, with D possibly matching TRBD2 (5 bases). In germline, CDR1 is GTSNPN, CDR2 SVGIG (reference sequence). There are 15 residues in the CDR3. V was cut by 0 bases and J by 4 bases, with 14 bases left in between. The chain's CDR3 is CAWSVGLAVADTQYF. CDR3 nucleotides: TGTGCCTGGAGTGTCGGTCTAGCAGTGGCAGATACGCAGTATTTT.

J is TRBJ1-4 and V is TRBV4-1; D not certain. Germline V gives CDR1 MGHRA, CDR2 YSYEKL. Trimming shortened V by 3 bases and J by 0 bases, and 14 bases separated the two germline ends. This CDR3 spans 17 amino acids. The CDR3 nucleotides are TGCGCCAGCAGCCAGCTCTCGGTCCAAGCAACTAATGAAAAACTGTTTTTT. This translates into CASSQLSVQATNEKLFF.

This clone was seen more than once but under ten times. The chain has TRBV11-3 and TRBJ2-3; 12 bases map to TRBD2. Germline V lookup: CDR1 SGHNT, CDR2 YENEEA. This CDR3 is 15 amino acids long. The V and J ends lost 5 bases and 3 bases, in that order; junction bases with no gene match: 3. Here the CDR3 reads CASSRGLAGTDTQYF. The CDR3 coding sequence is TGTGCCAGCAGCCGCGGACTAGCGGGGACAGATACGCAGTATTTT.

The genes are TRBV2 and TRBJ2-1; D ambiguous. The CDR3 length is 14 residues. In germline, CDR1 is SNHLY, CDR2 FYNNEI. Between the trimmed V and J ends, which lost 8 bases and 9 bases, there was a span of 20 bases. The CDR3 sequence: CASLNENVGREQFF. CDR3 DNA sequence: TGTGCCAGCCTGAACGAGAATGTAGGCCGTGAGCAGTTCTTC.

The chain recombines TRBV7-6 with TRBJ1-1; no reliable D call. The CDR3 is 15 amino acids. From germline, CDR1 is SGHVS and CDR2 FNYEAQ. The V and J ends lost 5 bases and 4 bases respectively, with 17 bases between them. The CDR3 reads CASSPRRGLITEAFF. CDR3 coding DNA: TGTGCCAGCAGCCCGCGACGGGGATTGATCACTGAAGCTTTCTTT.

V gene TRBV7-5 combines with J gene TRBJ2-7; the table's D gene call, TRBD2, was not cross checked with the DNA. TRBV7-5 is a listed pseudogene. This CDR3 region has 14 residues. The CDR3 spells CASSLDDGGYEQYV. The CDR3 nucleotides read TGTGCCAGCAGCTTAGACGACGGGGGTTACGAGCAGTACGTC.

This clone was seen a handful of times. This rearrangement joins TRBV7-1 to TRBJ1-1; D is possibly TRBD1 (6 bases). TRBV7-1 belongs to the ORF category, with a function that is uncertain. This CDR3 region has 13 residues. Between the trimmed V and J ends, which lost 8 bases and 0 bases, there was a span of 10 bases. The CDR3 reads CASSSGVNTEAFF. CDR3 nucleotide sequence: TGTGCCAGCTCGTCAGGGGTGAACACTGAAGCTTTCTTT.

The chain joins TRBV19 to TRBJ2-2; TRBD2 matches 9 bases. V gave up 5 bases and J gave up 3 bases; unmatched junction bases: 1. The CDR3 is 14 amino acids. From germline, CDR1 is LNHDA and CDR2 SQIVND (reference sequence). CDR3 residues: CASSRGGDTGELFF. CDR3 sequence (DNA): TGTGCCAGTAGTCGCGGGGGGGACACCGGGGAGCTGTTTTTT.

J is TRBJ1-6 and V is TRBV6-8, with no clear D. Germline-derived CDR1 and CDR2 are MNHGY and SAAAGT. The CDR3 spans 13 residues. Trimming took off 7 bases at V and 9 bases at J, with 13 bases between the two ends. CDR3 amino acids: CASTNPGGSPLHF. The CDR3 DNA reads as TGTGCCAGCACCAACCCAGGAGGTTCACCCCTCCACTTT.

The chain carries TRBV30 and TRBJ1-6, with 9 bases identical to TRBD1. The germline CDR1 and CDR2 sequences are GTSNPN and SVGIG (reference sequence). Losses at the gene ends were 4 bases for V and 6 bases for J; bases not matched to a gene: 7. The CDR3 has 15 amino acids. The DNA for the CDR3 is TGTGCCTGGACATCGCTACAGGGGGCTAATTCACCCCTCCACTTT. This encodes CAWTSLQGANSPLHF.

The V call is TRBV5-1, the J call TRBJ2-5; 10 bases align to TRBD2. Germline lookup yields CDR1 SGHRS and CDR2 YFSETQ. Germline trimming cut 4 bases from V and 5 bases from J; bases unmatched to any gene: 5. The CDR3 length is 14 residues. CDR3 DNA: TGCGCCAGCAGCCTTAGCGGGGGGAAGGAGACCCAGTACTTC. Translated: CASSLSGGKETQYF.